The entry below gives a single T cell receptor beta chain sequence along with its context. The antigen remains undetermined. The data are from a study of shared clonotypes between healthy human individuals. Study as a whole: Each donor contributed plates that comprised three CD4 naive, three CD4 memory, two CD8 naive and one CD8 memory.

Positively selected for CCR7, the CD45RO-negative cells used as naive CD8 cells excluded terminally differentiated effector memory CD45RA+ cells. Study-level findings and limits: The authors sampled blood alone, and tissue repertoires likely differ. Across subsets, estimated richness was generally greater for naive than for memory populations.

The method was immunoSEQ multiplex PCR; TCRdb's version includes in-frame clones alone and lacks a portion of them. Of over 2,000,000 clones listed, 90% to 95% were seen once; the top ten hold roughly 1.7%. Sample: naive CD8+ T cells from PBMCs. This clonotype was sampled from a man aged 18 to 29 in good health. Some clones in this sample may be carry-over from other donors' samples.

CDR3 DNA: TGTGCCAGCAGCTTAGGGAGGACGGATAAAACTGGAAACACCATATATTTT. Translation: CASSLGRTDKTGNTIYF. This sequence joins TRBV7-9 and TRBJ1-3; D uncertain. The CDR3 is 17 residues long. The germline CDR1 and CDR2 sequences are SEHNR and FQNEAQ (reference sequence). The germline V and J ends were trimmed by 1 base and 2 bases, with 15 bases remaining between them.